The 25 T cell receptor beta chains in this list originate from one sample, sequenced in a study of blood T cell repertoires in COVID-19. The assay was immunoSEQ multiplex PCR, and TCRdb's table has in-frame clones only and misses some. This table holds some 120,000 clones, 80% to 90% found once. The sequenced sample consisted of peripheral blood. All receptors derive from a woman in her fifties or sixties with acute or convalescent COVID-19.

The gene calls are TRBV9 and TRBJ2-7; TRBD1 agrees at 10 bases. The CDR3 contains 18 residues. V trimming: 2 bases; J trimming: 6 bases; junction bases outside the gene matches: 17. Germline CDR1 SGDLS, CDR2 YYNGEE. The CDR3 protein is CASSVTGTGAPATLEQYF. Written as DNA, the CDR3 is TGTGCCAGCAGCGTCACCGGGACAGGGGCCCCGGCGACTCTCGAGCAGTACTTC.

The rearrangement links TRBV7-8 to TRBJ2-3; no firm D call. Trimming took off 3 bases at V and 3 bases at J, with 4 bases between the two ends. The CDR3 is 12 amino acids. Germline assignment: CDR1 SGHVS and CDR2 FQNEAQ. The CDR3 DNA follows: TGTGCCAGCAGCTTGAGAACAGATACGCAGTATTTT. Its protein is CASSLRTDTQYF.

The V call is TRBV19, the J call TRBJ1-2; D not certain. Germline loops: CDR1 LNHDA, CDR2 SQIVND (reference sequence). This CDR3 comprises 15 residues. Trimming removed 1 base from V and 8 bases from J, with 17 bases in between. The CDR3 region is CASSIAKGEVAGYTF. As DNA, the CDR3 is TGTGCCAGTAGTATAGCCAAGGGAGAGGTTGCGGGCTACACCTTC.

The CDR3 protein is CASSQTVGSGNTIYF. The CDR3 region has the DNA TGCGCCAGCAGCCAGACTGTTGGGTCGGGAAACACCATATATTTT. V and J are TRBV4-3 and TRBJ1-3; D remains ambiguous. The CDR3 is 15 amino acids. The germline V gene encodes CDR1 LGHNA and CDR2 YSLEER. V lost 3 bases and J 4 bases, leaving 13 bases between the germline ends.

The chain links TRBV11-3 to TRBJ1-1, with TRBD1 matching over 11 bases. The CDR3 covers 18 residues. V lost 5 bases, J lost 6 bases, and 17 bases stayed unmatched. CDR1 SGHNT and CDR2 YENEEA come from the germline V gene. The CDR3 region is CASSRGQGARYLQSEAFF. The CDR3 DNA is TGTGCCAGCAGCCGAGGACAGGGGGCGCGGTATTTGCAATCTGAAGCTTTCTTT.

Details on this clone: At one of its ends the junction is not consistent with the germline gene, which may arise from a read error. The chain carries TRBV19 and TRBJ1-2; no clear D gene. Germline V gene data show CDR1 as LNHDA and CDR2 as SQIVND (reference sequence). The CDR3 consists of 11 residues. The CDR3 region is CASSVPGSSAF. The CDR3 DNA is TGTGCCAGTAGTGTCCCCGGGAGTTCGGCCTTC.

Written as DNA, the CDR3 is TGTGCCAGTAGTTCCACAGGGGTTCCCTACGAGCAGTACTTC. Translating gives CASSSTGVPYEQYF. The V call is TRBV19, the J call TRBJ2-7, with 7 bases identical to TRBD1. The V segment lost 5 bases and the J segment 2 bases; nucleotides outside the gene matches: 6. CDR1 LNHDA and CDR2 SQIVND come from the germline V gene (reference sequence). There are 14 residues in the CDR3.

V gene TRBV7-9 combines with J gene TRBJ1-5; maybe TRBD1 (5 bases). The CDR3 loop spans 13 amino acids. Trimming pared 5 bases from V and 5 bases from J, leaving 10 bases between. Germline V lookup: CDR1 SEHNR, CDR2 FQNEAQ (reference sequence). The CDR3 is CASSAGGDQPQHF. For the CDR3, the DNA is TGTGCCAGCAGCGCCGGGGGGGATCAGCCCCAGCATTTT. Complete variable domain (other parts from reference TRBV7-9 and TRBJ1-5): DTGVSQNPRHKITKRGQNVTFRCDPISEHNRLYWYRQTLGQGPEFLTYFQNEAQLEKSRLLSDRFSAERPKGSFSTLEIQRTEQGDSAMYLCASSAGGDQPQHFGDGTRLSIL.

The rearrangement links TRBV21-1 to TRBJ2-3; TRBD2, the D gene given by the table, was not confirmed from the DNA. TRBV21-1 is listed as a pseudogene. The CDR3 totals 17 residues. The CDR3: CASSKEGAGGAEDTQYF. The CDR3 DNA sequence: TGTGCCAGCAGCAAAGAGGGAGCGGGAGGGGCCGAGGATACGCAGTATTTT.

The chain links TRBV5-1 to TRBJ1-5, with a tentative D call TRBD1 (5 bases). Per the germline V gene, CDR1 is SGHRS and CDR2 is YFSETQ. The V end was cut by 4 bases, the J end by 0 bases, with 14 bases between. This CDR3 is 16 amino acids long. The CDR3 region has the DNA TGCGCCAGCAGCCCTGCAGGGTTTGGTAGCAATCAGCCCCAGCATTTT. Residues: CASSPAGFGSNQPQHF.

J is TRBJ1-1 and V is TRBV6-5; D is ambiguous. CDR3 length equals 15 residues. The germline gives CDR1 MNHEY, CDR2 SVGAGI. Trimming pared 6 bases from V and 0 bases from J, leaving 14 bases between. The CDR3 sequence is CASSPNSYLNTEAFF. DNA of the CDR3: TGTGCCAGCAGCCCCAACAGTTACCTGAACACTGAAGCTTTCTTT.

This chain joins TRBV19 and TRBJ1-5, with 10 bases identical to TRBD1. V shed 6 bases, J shed 2 bases, and the junction held 10 bases outside the gene matches. The CDR3 covers 17 residues. Germline-derived CDR1 and CDR2 are LNHDA and SQIVND (reference sequence). The CDR3 DNA reads TGTGCCAGTAGGAAGACCGGGACAGGGGTCGGCAATCAGCCCCAGCATTTT. Translated, it gives CASRKTGTGVGNQPQHF.

The genes are TRBV19 and TRBJ1-2, with D uncertain. The CDR3 consists of 12 residues. Germline V gene sequence: CDR1 LNHDA, CDR2 SQIVND (reference sequence). The CDR3 loop is CASRGENYGYTF. The CDR3 coding sequence is TGTGCGTCCCGGGGAGAAAACTATGGCTACACCTTC.

The V and J genes are TRBV6-5 and TRBJ1-2; TRBD1 aligns across 9 bases. Germline trimming cut 5 bases from V and 3 bases from J; bases unmatched to any gene: 1. CDR1 MNHEY and CDR2 SVGAGI come from the germline V gene. This CDR3 is 13 amino acids long. The CDR3 here is CASSRTGDYGYTF. The CDR3 DNA reads TGTGCCAGCAGTCGGACAGGGGACTATGGCTACACCTTC.

The rearrangement links TRBV10-1 to TRBJ2-1, with 16 bases matching TRBD2. Germline values: CDR1 WNHNN, CDR2 SYGVQD (reference sequence). CDR3 length: 20 amino acids. The V and J ends lost 6 bases and 1 base, in that order; junction bases with no gene match: 12. The CDR3 nucleotides read TGCGCCAGCAGGCAAGGGACTAGCGGGAGGGCCCTGCTATCCTACAATGAGCAGTTCTTC. Encoded protein: CASRQGTSGRALLSYNEQFF.

CDR3 DNA sequence: TGTGCCAGCAGTGCCCAGGGCTACGAGCAGTACTTC. It encodes CASSAQGYEQYF. This chain links TRBV6-2 or TRBV6-3 with TRBJ2-7, with D possibly TRBD1 on 5 matching bases. CDR1 and CDR2 from the germline V gene are MNHEY and SVGEGT. The CDR3 is 12 amino acids. Trimming left V 5 bases short and J 3 bases short, with 8 bases between.

J is TRBJ2-5 and V is TRBV19; no firm D call. This CDR3 is built from 12 residues. V was trimmed by 4 bases and J by 0 bases, leaving 3 bases between them. Germline assignment: CDR1 LNHDA and CDR2 SQIVND (reference sequence). CDR3 sequence: CASSTDQETQYF. The CDR3 DNA reads as TGTGCCAGTAGTACGGACCAAGAGACCCAGTACTTC.

The chain links TRBV3-1 (or the pseudogene TRBV3-2) to TRBJ1-5; D possibly corresponds to TRBD1 (5 bases). The CDR3 has 16 residues. V was clipped by 1 base and J by 5 bases, with 15 bases between them. Germline CDR1 LGHDT, CDR2 YNNKEL (reference sequence). The CDR3 bases are TGTGCCAGCAGCCAAGGGGCGGGGGAGCGGGATCAGCCCCAGCATTTT. This sequence encodes CASSQGAGERDQPQHF.

This chain connects TRBV10-3 to TRBJ2-1; maybe TRBD1 (6 bases). V shed 10 bases and J shed 2 bases, with 12 bases lying between them. Germline values: CDR1 ENHRY, CDR2 SYGVKD. The CDR3 consists of 13 residues. The CDR3 is CATTGTTYNEQFF. CDR3 sequence (DNA): TGTGCCACAACCGGGACAACCTACAATGAGCAGTTCTTC.

This clone has more than one count but fewer than ten. This chain uses TRBV7-9 with TRBJ1-1, with a weak D call TRBD1 (6 bases). The CDR3 spans 14 residues. CDR1 SEHNR and CDR2 FQNEAQ come from the germline V gene (reference sequence). The V end was cut by 1 base, the J end by 7 bases, with 13 bases between. Written as DNA, the CDR3 is TGTGCCAGCAGCTTAGATGGGGGGGCTGGTGAAGCTTTCTTT. Translation gives CASSLDGGAGEAFF.

This rearrangement joins TRBV6-5 to TRBJ2-4, with D possibly TRBD1 on 6 matching bases. Germline CDR1 MNHEY, CDR2 SVGAGI. V was clipped by 6 bases and J by 2 bases, with 11 bases between them. The CDR3 runs to 14 residues. In DNA, the CDR3 is TGTGCCAGCAGCGCAGGGGTCTCCAAAAACATTCAGTACTTC. It is translated as CASSAGVSKNIQYF.

The chain links TRBV29-1 to TRBJ2-2; D is perhaps TRBD1 (6 bases). CDR1 is SQVTM and CDR2 is ANQGSEA in the germline V gene. The CDR3 spans 15 residues. Trimming removed 0 bases at V and 6 bases at J, with 14 bases between. DNA for the CDR3: TGCAGCGTTGAAGAGAGGCAGGGGCGTTCCGGGGAGCTGTTTTTT. Translating gives CSVEERQGRSGELFF.

Concerning this clone itself: This CDR3 is also generated by other DNA sequences in the sample. The chain joins TRBV6-5 to TRBJ2-2; D ambiguous. Germline-derived CDR1 and CDR2 are MNHEY and SVGAGI. The CDR3 runs to 13 residues. The V gene lost 2 bases and the J gene lost 5 bases, with 6 bases spanning the gap. The DNA for the CDR3 is TGTGCCAGCAGTTACGGCCGAACCGGGGAGCTGTTTTTT. Protein: CASSYGRTGELFF.

This sequence joins TRBV6-2 or TRBV6-3 and TRBJ2-3; 13 bases match TRBD2. V shed 0 bases, J shed 2 bases, and the junction held 11 bases outside the gene matches. The CDR3 extends over 20 amino acids. The germline gives CDR1 MNHEY, CDR2 SVGEGT. CDR3 sequence reads: CASSYSIQLAGGPFTDTQYF. The CDR3, as DNA: TGTGCCAGCAGTTACTCGATACAACTAGCGGGAGGGCCTTTCACAGATACGCAGTATTTT.

V usage is TRBV2 and J usage is TRBJ1-2; D not certain. The V and J ends lost 10 bases and 5 bases respectively, with 20 bases between them. CDR1 and CDR2 (germline): SNHLY, FYNNEI. The CDR3 runs to 14 residues. This CDR3 reads CATLKREGEYGYTF. The DNA of the CDR3 is TGTGCCACCCTGAAGCGGGAGGGAGAATATGGCTACACCTTC.